This record looks at one T cell receptor (beta chain) sequence and its context. No antigen is known for it. Germline V gene lookup returns CDR1 SNHLY and CDR2 FYNNEI. The V and J ends lost 4 bases and 4 bases, in that order; junction bases with no gene match: 11. This CDR3 comprises 17 residues. The data are from a study of graft-versus-host responses after intestinal transplantation. Background on the study: All recipients were given anti-thymocyte globulin induction, and tacrolimus and steroids were then administered for three to four years.

Some clones are missing from TCRdb's copy, which holds only in-frame ones; the method was immunoSEQ multiplex PCR. Among 100,000 or so clones listed, about 93% were seen once. The specimen comprised unstimulated CD4+ T cells sorted from spleen or lymph node cells, sampled before intestinal transplant. The clonotype comes from a human donor who received an intestinal transplant. The chain employs TRBV2 and TRBJ2-5; 11 nucleotides agree with TRBD2. The DNA for the CDR3 is TGTGCCAGCAGTGTCAGCCTAGCGGGGGGTAGGAGAGAGACCCAGTACTTC. As protein: CASSVSLAGGRRETQYF.